The 7 T cell receptor beta chains below come from one sample, sequenced in a study of blood T cell repertoires in COVID-19. The method was immunoSEQ multiplex PCR; TCRdb's version includes in-frame clones alone and lacks a portion of them. The table lists tens of thousands of clones, 80% of them singletons. Sequencing used peripheral blood. The origin of the receptors is a woman older than 75 with acute or convalescent COVID-19.

The chain joins TRBV20-1 to TRBJ1-2, with 7 bases fitting TRBD1. The CDR3 is 13 amino acids. The germline CDR1 and CDR2 sequences are DFQATT and SNEGSKA (reference sequence). Trimming took 4 bases from V and 1 from J; bases not matched to a gene: 3. CDR3 DNA: TGCAGTGCTACTGACAGGGATAACTATGGCTACACCTTC. It yields the protein CSATDRDNYGYTF.

The V and J genes are TRBV30 and TRBJ1-5; 8 bases fit TRBD1. Trimming took 2 bases from V and 2 from J; bases not matched to a gene: 17. Germline CDR1 reads GTSNPN; CDR2 reads SVGIG (reference sequence). The CDR3 consists of 19 residues. This CDR3 reads CAWSRKLAGTGLGNQPQHF. CDR3 DNA: TGTGCCTGGAGTCGGAAGCTGGCAGGGACAGGTTTGGGCAATCAGCCCCAGCATTTT.

V and J are TRBV6-2 or TRBV6-3 and TRBJ2-7; 9 bases agree with TRBD2. The CDR3 is 15 residues long. CDR1 and CDR2 from the germline V gene are MNHEY and SVGEGT. Trimming removed 5 bases from V and 1 base from J; junction bases left unmatched: 6. The CDR3 DNA reads TGTGCCAGCAGTACCCTAGCGGGATCTTCCTACGAGCAGTACTTC. Translating gives CASSTLAGSSYEQYF.

This rearrangement joins TRBV5-1 to TRBJ2-7; a possible D gene is TRBD2 (6 bases). Germline CDR1 reads SGHRS; CDR2 reads YFSETQ. The germline V and J ends were trimmed by 1 base and 3 bases, with 14 bases remaining between them. The CDR3 length is 15 residues. In DNA form, the CDR3 reads TGCGCCAGCAGCTTGACCAAGGTGGGGGGCTACGAGCAGTACTTC. Translation gives CASSLTKVGGYEQYF. The whole variable domain, remainder taken from reference TRBV5-1 and TRBJ2-7, is KAGVTQTPRYLIKTRGQQVTLSCSPISGHRSVSWYQQTPGQGLQFLFEYFSETQRNKGNFPGRFSGRQFSNSRSEMNVSTLELGDSALYLCASSLTKVGGYEQYFGPGTRLTVT.

The table lists this clone with a few counts. This CDR3 reads CASSHGEQGYEQYF. The CDR3 DNA is TGCGCCAGCAGCCACGGTGAACAGGGCTACGAGCAGTACTTC. The rearrangement joins TRBV5-1 to TRBJ2-7; TRBD1 is a possible D gene (6 bases). This CDR3 region has 14 residues. V was shortened by 4 bases and J by 3 bases, with 14 bases between the two germline ends. CDR1 and CDR2 from the germline V gene are SGHRS and YFSETQ.

The chain links TRBV7-2 to TRBJ2-2; 14 bases align to TRBD2. The V and J ends lost 1 base and 6 bases, in that order; junction bases with no gene match: 4. The length of the CDR3 is 17 residues. Germline CDR1 is SGHTA and CDR2 is FQGNSA. The CDR3 loop reads CASSLDPGLAGAGELFF. DNA of the CDR3: TGTGCCAGCAGCTTAGACCCGGGACTAGCGGGAGCCGGGGAGCTGTTTTTT.

This clone was found a few times. The rearrangement joins TRBV19 to TRBJ1-5, with 7 bases that match TRBD1. Germline CDR1 LNHDA, CDR2 SQIVND (reference sequence). The CDR3 has 16 residues. V dropped 4 bases and J dropped 4; count of bases not matched to a gene: 10. CDR3 sequence (DNA): TGTGCCAGTAGTAAGATTAGGGACAGCCTTAATCAGCCCCAGCATTTT. This translates into CASSKIRDSLNQPQHF.